This entry is about one T cell receptor beta chain. Its antigen is unidentified. The CDR3 runs 13 residues. CDR1 is SGHTA, CDR2 FQGTGA, per germline. The V end lost 6 bases, the J end lost 6 bases, and 13 bases lay between the germline ends. The data are from a study of tissue T cells after allogeneic stem cell transplantation. Study context: Tissue samples with histologically apparent lymphocytes on H&E review were prioritized for sequencing. Regarding the study as a whole: Few T cell clones were shared across patients, but motif clusters showed tissue-specific shared signatures. The patient cohort was small and clinically heterogeneous, with limited sampling depth. In patients and mice, blood and spleen missed much of tissue repertoire.

The repertoire was sequenced with immunoSEQ multiplex PCR; TCRdb's copy has only in-frame clones and lacks some. The table has roughly 9,200 clones, less than 65% seen once. The receptor comes from a woman between 18 and 55 years old with breast cancer. The chain employs TRBV7-3 and TRBJ2-3; D gene ambiguous. The sample in question was tissue from the jejunum, obtained at autopsy. Here the CDR3 reads CASSPQHPDTQYF. The CDR3 bases are TGTGCCAGCAGTCCACAGCATCCCGATACGCAGTATTTT.